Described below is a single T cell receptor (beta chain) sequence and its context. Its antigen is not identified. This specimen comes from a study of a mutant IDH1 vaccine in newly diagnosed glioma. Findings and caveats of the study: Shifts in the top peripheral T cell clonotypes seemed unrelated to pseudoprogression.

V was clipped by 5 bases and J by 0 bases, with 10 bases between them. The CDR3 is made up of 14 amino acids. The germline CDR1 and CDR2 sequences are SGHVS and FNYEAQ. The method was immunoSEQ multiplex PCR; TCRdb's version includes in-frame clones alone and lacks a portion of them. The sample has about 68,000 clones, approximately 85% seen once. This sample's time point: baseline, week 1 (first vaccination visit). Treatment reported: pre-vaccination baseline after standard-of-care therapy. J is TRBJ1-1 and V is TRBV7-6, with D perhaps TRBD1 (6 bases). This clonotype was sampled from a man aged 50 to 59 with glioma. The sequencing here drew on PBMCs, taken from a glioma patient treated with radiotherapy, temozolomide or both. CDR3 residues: CASSLGGMNTEAFF. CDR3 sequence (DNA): TGTGCCAGCAGCCTGGGGGGCATGAACACTGAAGCTTTCTTT.